The 29 T cell receptor beta chains given below trace back to one sample, sequenced in a study of OX40 agonist ivuxolimab in advanced cancers. Clones were read by immunoSEQ multiplex PCR, and TCRdb kept only the in-frame ones, dropping some. Found here are tens of thousands of clones, approximately 81% of them singletons; the top ten hold around 21%. Sample: CD4+ or CD8+ T cells sorted from blood, taken in a trial of the OX40 agonist ivuxolimab. The receptor set was obtained from an adult with an advanced solid tumor such as melanoma, head and neck, liver or kidney cancer.

The chain is built from TRBV30 and TRBJ2-2, with 10 nucleotides matching TRBD2. Trimming removed 6 bases from V and 5 bases from J; junction bases left unmatched: 3. CDR3 length equals 13 residues. Germline CDR1 GTSNPN, CDR2 SVGIG (reference sequence). The CDR3 nucleotides are TGTGCCTGCCAACTAGCGGGAACCGGGGAGCTGTTTTTT. Protein: CACQLAGTGELFF.

This clone appeared a few times. The CDR3 DNA reads as TGTGCCAGCAGCGCCAGGGTCACCATGAACACTGAAGCTTTCTTT. Protein: CASSARVTMNTEAFF. The chain is built from TRBV9 and TRBJ1-1, with TRBD1 as a possible D gene (5 bases). V lost 3 bases and J 0 bases, leaving 12 bases between the germline ends. Germline CDR1 SGDLS, CDR2 YYNGEE. This CDR3 comprises 15 residues.

The chain uses TRBV14 and TRBJ2-1; perhaps D is TRBD1 or TRBD2 (5 bases each). This CDR3 contains 13 residues. The germline CDR1 and CDR2 sequences are SGHDN and FVKESK. The V end was cut by 4 bases, the J end by 5 bases, with 9 bases between. CDR3 nucleotides: TGTGCCAGCAGCCGAGGGGCGAACAATGAGCAGTTCTTC. This gives the protein CASSRGANNEQFF. The whole variable domain, remainder taken from reference TRBV14 and TRBJ2-1, is EAGVTQFPSHSVIEKGQTVTLRCDPISGHDNLYWYRRVMGKEIKFLLHFVKESKQDESGMPNNRFLAERTGGTYSTLKVQPAELEDSGVYFCASSRGANNEQFFGPGTRLTVL.

This clone has only one observation. This rearrangement joins TRBV6-5 to TRBJ1-4, with D hard to call. The CDR3 is 14 residues long. The V gene's germline CDR1 is MNHEY and CDR2 SVGAGI. V was clipped by 7 bases and J by 4 bases, with 13 bases between them. CDR3 DNA sequence: TGTGCCAGCACCCCTGGGCGGTTTAATGAAAAACTGTTTTTT. Protein: CASTPGRFNEKLFF.

The genes are TRBV7-9 and TRBJ2-7; no firm D call. V was cut by 1 base and J by 1 base, with 8 bases left in between. Per germline, CDR1 SEHNR and CDR2 FQNEAQ (reference sequence). This CDR3 comprises 14 residues. CDR3 sequence: CASSLEDISYEQYF. The DNA for the CDR3 is TGTGCCAGCAGCTTAGAAGACATATCCTACGAGCAGTACTTC. Looking up the rest from reference TRBV7-9 and TRBJ2-7 gives the full variable domain: DTGVSQNPRHKITKRGQNVTFRCDPISEHNRLYWYRQTLGQGPEFLTYFQNEAQLEKSRLLSDRFSAERPKGSFSTLEIQRTEQGDSAMYLCASSLEDISYEQYFGPGTRLTVT.

This chain connects TRBV10-3 to TRBJ2-5; D call uncertain. V lost 3 bases, J lost 0 bases, and 11 bases lay in between. This CDR3 has 15 residues. Germline V gene sequence: CDR1 ENHRY, CDR2 SYGVKD. The CDR3 reads CAISEGVQYQETQYF. DNA for the CDR3: TGTGCCATCAGTGAAGGAGTCCAGTACCAAGAGACCCAGTACTTC.

The chain couples TRBV6-1 to TRBJ2-1; TRBD1 or TRBD2 may be the D gene (5 bases each). The V end lost 11 bases, the J end lost 8 bases, and 16 bases lay between the germline ends. Per the germline V gene, CDR1 is MNHNS and CDR2 is SASEGT. The CDR3 is made up of 12 amino acids. CDR3 protein: CAARDERHEQFF. The CDR3 region has the DNA TGTGCCGCCCGGGACGAAAGACATGAGCAGTTCTTC.

V and J are TRBV11-2 and TRBJ2-1; a possible D gene is TRBD2 (6 bases). Germline V gene data show CDR1 as SGHAT and CDR2 as FQNNGV. Trimming shortened V by 3 bases and J by 14 bases, and 11 bases separated the two germline ends. This CDR3 has 11 residues. The CDR3 is CASSLGRDKFF. CDR3 bases: TGTGCCAGCAGCTTGGGGCGGGATAAGTTCTTC.

The V and J genes are TRBV21-1 and TRBJ2-5. TRBV21-1 is a recognized pseudogene. The CDR3 extends over 14 amino acids. The CDR3 nucleotides read TGTGCCAGCAGCATCAGGGGGGGCCAAGAGACCCAGTACTTC. This encodes CASSIRGGQETQYF.

The gene calls are TRBV27 and TRBJ1-1, with unresolved D. Germline CDR1 and CDR2: MNHEY and SMNVEV (reference sequence). The CDR3 runs 14 residues. V dropped 0 bases and J dropped 7 bases, with 12 bases sitting between them. The CDR3 bases are TGTGCCAGCAGTTTATCTTGGGGAATGGGTGAAGCTTTCTTT. Amino acids: CASSLSWGMGEAFF.

This clone was picked up one time. V is TRBV27 and J is TRBJ2-7; D may correspond to TRBD1 or TRBD2 (6 bases each). The germline gives CDR1 MNHEY, CDR2 SMNVEV (reference sequence). The V end was cut by 3 bases, the J end by 3 bases, with 18 bases between. The CDR3 is 16 residues long. CDR3 DNA: TGTGCCAGCAGTTTCTCGGTGGAGGGGGTGGACTACGAGCAGTACTTC. This sequence encodes CASSFSVEGVDYEQYF.

V usage is TRBV7-3 and J usage is TRBJ1-1; D remains ambiguous. Deletions cut 2 bases from V and 6 bases from J, with 13 bases between. Per the germline V gene, CDR1 is SGHTA and CDR2 is FQGTGA. This CDR3 spans 14 amino acids. DNA of the CDR3: TGTGCCAGCAGCTTATTAGAGGGTGTGGCTGAAGCTTTCTTT. Translated: CASSLLEGVAEAFF.

This clone was seen only once. The genes are TRBV28 and TRBJ2-3; TRBD1 agrees at 8 bases. The length of the CDR3 is 18 residues. Losses at the gene ends were 1 base for V and 4 bases for J; bases not matched to a gene: 13. Germline CDR1 and CDR2: MDHEN and SYDVKM. The CDR3 DNA sequence: TGTGCCAGCAGTTTATCGCCAGGGGGCCCACAAGTCGCAGATACGCAGTATTTT. Translating gives CASSLSPGGPQVADTQYF.

The V call is TRBV7-9, the J call TRBJ2-5; a weak D match, TRBD1 (6 bases). The J call may be wrong; the DNA end is better matched by TRBJ2-7. The CDR3 covers 12 residues. The V gene's germline CDR1 is SEHNR and CDR2 FQNEAQ (reference sequence). CDR3 DNA: TGTGCCAGCAGCCAGGGGACCTACGAGCAGTACTTC. The encoded protein is CASSQGTYEQYF.

The rearrangement joins TRBV7-3 to TRBJ2-1; 8 bases map to TRBD1. V was clipped by 5 bases and J by 8 bases; unmatched bases: 11. Germline CDR1 and CDR2: SGHTA and FQGTGA. CDR3 size: 15 residues. The CDR3 DNA reads TGTGCCAGCAGCCCCGGCCAGGGGGCTCTAGATGAGCAGTTCTTC. This translates into CASSPGQGALDEQFF.

The rearrangement uses TRBV7-3 and TRBJ1-3; perhaps TRBD1 as D (5 bases). Trimming removed 5 bases from V and 4 bases from J, with 18 bases in between. The CDR3 is 16 amino acids. The germline V gene encodes CDR1 SGHTA and CDR2 FQGTGA. CDR3 in amino acids: CASSPDGAVGGNTIYF. For the CDR3, the DNA is TGTGCCAGCAGCCCAGACGGGGCAGTGGGGGGAAACACCATATATTTT.

V is TRBV6-1 and J is TRBJ2-7, with D maybe TRBD2 (5 bases). Germline CDR1 reads MNHNS; CDR2 reads SASEGT. The CDR3 runs to 13 residues. V dropped 7 bases and J dropped 0 bases, with 10 bases sitting between them. CDR3 residues: CASTGISSYEQYF. The CDR3 DNA sequence: TGTGCCAGCACGGGGATTAGCTCCTACGAGCAGTACTTC.

The rearrangement links TRBV7-8 to TRBJ1-2, with a tentative D call TRBD1 (6 bases). The ends were cut back, 0 bases at V and 13 bases at J, with 24 bases in the middle. CDR1 is SGHVS and CDR2 is FQNEAQ in the germline V gene. This CDR3 spans 16 amino acids. The CDR3 loop is CASSLARWDGGHSGTF. DNA of the CDR3: TGTGCCAGCAGCTTAGCGCGGTGGGACGGGGGGCATAGTGGCACCTTC.

The genes are TRBV5-5 and TRBJ1-1; weak D call: TRBD1 (5 bases). The V gene lost 2 bases and the J gene lost 2 bases, with 10 bases spanning the gap. This CDR3 contains 14 residues. Looked up from germline, CDR1 is SGHKS and CDR2 is YYEKEE (reference sequence). This CDR3 is CASSFRGDNTEAFF. The CDR3 nucleotides read TGTGCCAGCAGCTTTAGGGGAGACAACACTGAAGCTTTCTTT.

Note on this clone: Relative to the germline gene, one junction end is altered; a read error may explain this. The V gene is TRBV7-9, the J gene TRBJ1-4; TRBD1 might be the D (5 bases). Per germline, CDR1 SEHNR and CDR2 FQNEAQ (reference sequence). The CDR3 extends over 14 amino acids. CDR3 DNA sequence: TGTGCCAGCAGCCACGCGGGACTAAATGAAGAACTGTTTTTT. It translates to CASSHAGLNEELFF.

The chain recombines TRBV13 with TRBJ1-1; D call uncertain. Germline V gene sequence: CDR1 PRHDT, CDR2 FYEKMQ (reference sequence). The V gene lost 1 base and the J gene lost 4 bases, with 7 bases spanning the gap. This CDR3 is built from 13 residues. The CDR3 region has the DNA TGTGCCAGCAGCTTAGCATTGAGCACTGAAGCTTTCTTT. It translates to CASSLALSTEAFF.

This chain uses TRBV30 with TRBJ1-1; tentative D call: TRBD1 (5 bases). The length of the CDR3 is 14 residues. V gave up 5 bases and J gave up 2 bases, with 15 bases separating them. Per germline, CDR1 GTSNPN and CDR2 SVGIG (reference sequence). CDR3: CAWSGGRLNTEAFF. DNA for the CDR3: TGTGCCTGGTCGGGGGGTAGGCTTAACACTGAAGCTTTCTTT.

The chain recombines TRBV7-9 with TRBJ2-1, with no clear D. The CDR3 contains 13 residues. Germline loops: CDR1 SEHNR, CDR2 FQNEAQ (reference sequence). V gave up 5 bases and J gave up 10 bases, with 15 bases separating them. CDR3 sequence (DNA): TGTGCCAGCAGCCCCTTAACCCGGACCGAGCAGTTCTTC. This gives the protein CASSPLTRTEQFF.

In this sample, this clone turned up once. The chain recombines TRBV5-1 with TRBJ2-1; 12 bases fit TRBD2. CDR3 size: 14 residues. V trimming: 5 bases; J trimming: 5 bases; junction bases outside the gene matches: 2. Per germline, CDR1 SGHRS and CDR2 YFSETQ. CDR3 DNA sequence: TGCGCCAGCAGACTAGCGGGAGGAAACAATGAGCAGTTCTTC. Its protein is CASRLAGGNNEQFF.

The rearrangement links TRBV7-6 to TRBJ2-1; 7 bases match TRBD1. V lost 4 bases, J lost 2 bases, and 5 bases stayed unmatched. CDR1 and CDR2 from the germline V gene are SGHVS and FNYEAQ. This CDR3 is 15 amino acids long. DNA of the CDR3: TGTGCCAGCAGCTCCCAGGGGGATGCCTACAATGAGCAGTTCTTC. Protein product: CASSSQGDAYNEQFF. Looking up the rest from reference TRBV7-6 and TRBJ2-1 gives the full variable domain: GAGVSQSPRYKVTKRGQDVALRCDPISGHVSLYWYRQALGQGPEFLTYFNYEAQQDKSGLPNDRFSAERPEGSISTLTIQRTEQRDSAMYRCASSSQGDAYNEQFFGPGTRLTVL.

This rearrangement joins TRBV25-1 to TRBJ2-3; 10 bases fit TRBD2. Germline CDR1 MGHDK, CDR2 SYGVNS. The V gene end was trimmed by 4 bases and the J gene end by 3 bases; junction bases not matched to a gene: 1. The CDR3 totals 14 residues. The CDR3 loop is CASSAGLATDTQYF. For the CDR3, the DNA is TGTGCCAGCAGTGCGGGACTAGCGACAGATACGCAGTATTTT.

The chain combines TRBV5-6 with TRBJ2-7; no clear D. The CDR3 is 13 amino acids. The V and J ends lost 0 bases and 7 bases respectively, with 11 bases between them. The germline V gene encodes CDR1 SGHDT and CDR2 YYEEEE. This CDR3 reads CASSLVRIGEQYF. The CDR3 DNA reads as TGTGCCAGCAGCTTGGTCAGGATCGGGGAGCAGTACTTC.

The chain employs TRBV4-3 and TRBJ2-7; TRBD1 matches at 7 bases. The CDR3 covers 14 residues. Germline V lookup: CDR1 LGHNA, CDR2 YSLEER. The J segment lost 3 bases and the V segment lost 1 base, leaving 3 bases of the junction unmatched. The CDR3 DNA is TGCGCCAGCAGCCAAGGGGCAGGGGGCTACGAGCAGTACTTC. It encodes CASSQGAGGYEQYF.

The rearrangement uses TRBV10-2 and TRBJ1-5; D gene uncertain. V was shortened by 2 bases and J by 13 bases, with 12 bases between the two germline ends. The CDR3 totals 12 residues. Germline V gene sequence: CDR1 WSHSY, CDR2 SAAADI. The CDR3 here is CASSEGILKQHF. The CDR3 bases are TGCGCCAGCAGTGAGGGCATTTTGAAACAGCATTTT.